This note documents a single T cell receptor (beta chain) sequence. The CDR3 has 14 residues. In FFPE tumors, DNA was quantified by means of amplified housekeeping genes. Sequenced by immunoSEQ multiplex PCR; TCRdb stores in-frame clones only, minus some. Among more than 35,000 clones listed, just over 35% were seen once. These data belong to a study of PD-L1 blockade in urothelial cancer. In the study overall: Bladder-origin urothelial cancer in males described twenty-five of the 29 patients.

This sequence joins TRBV1 and TRBJ2-1; no check of the table's D call, TRBD2, against the DNA was made. TRBV1 is annotated as a pseudogene. Material: tumor tissue, obtained before atezolizumab (anti-PD-L1) treatment. The receptor was isolated from a man in his 60s with urothelial cancer. CDR3 coding DNA: TGCGCCAGCAGCCAAGATCCCCGGGACAATGAGCAGTTCTTC. It yields the protein CASSQDPRDNEQFF.